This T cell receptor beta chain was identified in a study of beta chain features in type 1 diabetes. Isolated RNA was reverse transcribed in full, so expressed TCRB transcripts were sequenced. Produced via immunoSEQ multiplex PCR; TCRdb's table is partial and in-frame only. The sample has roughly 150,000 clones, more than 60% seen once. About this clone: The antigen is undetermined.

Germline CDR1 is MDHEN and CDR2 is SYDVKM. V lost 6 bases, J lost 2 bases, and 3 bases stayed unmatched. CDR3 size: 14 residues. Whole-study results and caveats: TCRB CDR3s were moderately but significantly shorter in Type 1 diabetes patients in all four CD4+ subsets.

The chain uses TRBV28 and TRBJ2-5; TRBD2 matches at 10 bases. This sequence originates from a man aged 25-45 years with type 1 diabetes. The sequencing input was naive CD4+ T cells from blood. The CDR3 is CASRLSGGQETQYF. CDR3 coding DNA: TGTGCCAGCAGGCTTAGCGGGGGGCAAGAGACCCAGTACTTC.